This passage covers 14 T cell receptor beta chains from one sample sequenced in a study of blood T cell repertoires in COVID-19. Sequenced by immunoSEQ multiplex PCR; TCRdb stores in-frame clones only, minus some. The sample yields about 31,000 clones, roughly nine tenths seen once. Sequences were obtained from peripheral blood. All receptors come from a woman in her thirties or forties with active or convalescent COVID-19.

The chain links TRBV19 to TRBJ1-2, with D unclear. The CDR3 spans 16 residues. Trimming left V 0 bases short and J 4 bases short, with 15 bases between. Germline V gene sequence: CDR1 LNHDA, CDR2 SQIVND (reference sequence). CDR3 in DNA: TGTGCCAGTAGTATAGATCAAGTTGGGCCTACCTATGGCTACACCTTC. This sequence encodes CASSIDQVGPTYGYTF.

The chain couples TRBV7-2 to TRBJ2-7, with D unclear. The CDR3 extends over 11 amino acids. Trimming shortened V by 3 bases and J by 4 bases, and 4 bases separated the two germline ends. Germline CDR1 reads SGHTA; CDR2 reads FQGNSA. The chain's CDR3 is CASSFRYEQYF. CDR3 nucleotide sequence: TGTGCCAGCAGCTTCAGATACGAGCAGTACTTC. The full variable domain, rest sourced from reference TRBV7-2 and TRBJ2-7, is GAGVSQSPSNKVTEKGKDVELRCDPISGHTALYWYRQSLGQGLEFLIYFQGNSAPDKSGLPSDRFSAERTGGSVSTLTIQRTQQEDSAVYLCASSFRYEQYFGPGTRLTVT.

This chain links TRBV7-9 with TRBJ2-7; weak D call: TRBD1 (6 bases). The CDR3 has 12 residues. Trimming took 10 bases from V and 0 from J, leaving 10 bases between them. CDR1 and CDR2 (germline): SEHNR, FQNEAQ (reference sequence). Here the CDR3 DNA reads TGTGCCACCCGACAGGACTCCTACGAGCAGTACTTC. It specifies CATRQDSYEQYF.

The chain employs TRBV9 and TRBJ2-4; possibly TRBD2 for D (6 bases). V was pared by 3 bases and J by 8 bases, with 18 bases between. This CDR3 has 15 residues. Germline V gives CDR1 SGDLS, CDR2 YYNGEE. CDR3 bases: TGTGCCAGCAGCGGTTTTGGGGCGGGAAGGGACATTCAGTACTTC. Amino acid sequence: CASSGFGAGRDIQYF. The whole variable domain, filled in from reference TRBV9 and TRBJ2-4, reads DSGVTQTPKHLITATGQRVTLRCSPRSGDLSVYWYQQSLDQGLQFLIQYYNGEERAKGNILERFSAQQFPDLHSELNLSSLELGDSALYFCASSGFGAGRDIQYFGAGTRLSVL.

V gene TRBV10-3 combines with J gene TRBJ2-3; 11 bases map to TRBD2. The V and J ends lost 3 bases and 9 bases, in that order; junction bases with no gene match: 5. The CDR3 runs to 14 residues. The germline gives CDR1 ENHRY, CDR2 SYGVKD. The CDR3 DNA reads TGTGCCATCAGTGACCCCTTAGCGGGAGGGACGCAGTATTTT. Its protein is CAISDPLAGGTQYF.

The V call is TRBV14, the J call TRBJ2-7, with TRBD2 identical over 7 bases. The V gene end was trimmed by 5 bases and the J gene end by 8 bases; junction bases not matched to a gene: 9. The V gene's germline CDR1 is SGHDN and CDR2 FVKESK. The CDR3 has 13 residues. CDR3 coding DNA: TGTGCCAGCAGCTCGGGGGGAGGGGCCAAGCAGTACTTC. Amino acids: CASSSGGGAKQYF.

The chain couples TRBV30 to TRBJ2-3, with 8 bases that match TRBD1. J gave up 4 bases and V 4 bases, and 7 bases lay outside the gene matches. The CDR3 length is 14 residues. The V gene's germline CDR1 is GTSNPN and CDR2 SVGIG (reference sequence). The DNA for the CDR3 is TGTGCCTGGACCCCCGGACAGGGATCAGATACGCAGTATTTT. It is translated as CAWTPGQGSDTQYF.

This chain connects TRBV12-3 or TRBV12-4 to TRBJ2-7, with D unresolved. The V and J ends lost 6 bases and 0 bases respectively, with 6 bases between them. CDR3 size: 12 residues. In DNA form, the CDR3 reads TGTGCCAGCAGCGGTAGCTCCTACGAGCAGTACTTC. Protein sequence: CASSGSSYEQYF.

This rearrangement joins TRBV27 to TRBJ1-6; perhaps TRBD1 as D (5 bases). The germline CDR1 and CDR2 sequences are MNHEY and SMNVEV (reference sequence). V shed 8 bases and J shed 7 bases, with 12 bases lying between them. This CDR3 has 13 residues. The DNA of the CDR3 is TGTGCCAGCTCTGAGGAGGGGAATTCACCCCTCCACTTT. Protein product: CASSEEGNSPLHF.

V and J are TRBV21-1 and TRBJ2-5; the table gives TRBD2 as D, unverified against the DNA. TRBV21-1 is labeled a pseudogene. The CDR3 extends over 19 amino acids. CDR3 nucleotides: TGTGCCAGCAGCAAAGCGCGTGGGACTAGCGGGGGGGCTGAAGAGACCCAGTACTTC. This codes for CASSKARGTSGGAEETQYF.

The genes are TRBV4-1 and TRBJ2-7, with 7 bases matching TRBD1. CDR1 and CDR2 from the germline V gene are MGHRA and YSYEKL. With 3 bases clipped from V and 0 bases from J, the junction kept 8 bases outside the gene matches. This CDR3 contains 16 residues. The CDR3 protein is CASSQQLDRSSYEQYF. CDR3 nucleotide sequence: TGCGCCAGCAGCCAGCAGTTGGACAGGAGCTCCTACGAGCAGTACTTC.

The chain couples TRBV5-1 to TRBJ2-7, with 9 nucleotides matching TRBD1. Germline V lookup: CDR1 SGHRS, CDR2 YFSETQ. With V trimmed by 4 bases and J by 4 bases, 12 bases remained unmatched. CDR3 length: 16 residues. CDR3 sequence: CASSAVTGTGMYEQYF. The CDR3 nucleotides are TGCGCCAGCAGCGCGGTCACCGGGACAGGGATGTACGAGCAGTACTTC. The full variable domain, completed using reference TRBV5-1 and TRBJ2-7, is KAGVTQTPRYLIKTRGQQVTLSCSPISGHRSVSWYQQTPGQGLQFLFEYFSETQRNKGNFPGRFSGRQFSNSRSEMNVSTLELGDSALYLCASSAVTGTGMYEQYFGPGTRLTVT.

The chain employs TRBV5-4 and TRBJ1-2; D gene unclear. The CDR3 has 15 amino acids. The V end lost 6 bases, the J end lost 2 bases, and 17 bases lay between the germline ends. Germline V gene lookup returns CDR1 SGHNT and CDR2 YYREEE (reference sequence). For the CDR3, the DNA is TGTGCCAGCATAGGTGACAATCGGAGGAACTATGGCTACACCTTC. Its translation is CASIGDNRRNYGYTF.

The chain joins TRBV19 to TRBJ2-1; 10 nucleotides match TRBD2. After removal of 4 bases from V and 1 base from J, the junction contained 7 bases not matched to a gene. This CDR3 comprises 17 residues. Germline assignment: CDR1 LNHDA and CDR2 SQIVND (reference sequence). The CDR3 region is CASSRPSGSSSYNEQFF. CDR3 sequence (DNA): TGTGCCAGTAGTAGGCCTAGCGGGAGTAGTTCCTACAATGAGCAGTTCTTC.